This entry describes one TCR beta chain. Antigen: not known. The germline V gene encodes CDR1 SGHTA and CDR2 FQGNSA. CDR3 size: 16 residues. The V and J ends lost 11 bases and 3 bases respectively, with 25 bases between them. In chemo-refractory metastatic non-small-cell lung cancer, patients got ipilimumab CTLA-4 blockade together with focal radiation. This entry comes from a study of radiotherapy plus CTLA-4 blockade in lung cancer. Study summary: Objective responses were documented in about 18% of patients, with disease control in roughly 34%. Notes on the study in general: Early blood T cell clone dynamics reportedly forecast response best, with interferon-beta. Blood TCR clones of tumor origin expanded after radiotherapy plus ipilimumab.

Repertoires were generated with immunoSEQ multiplex PCR, while TCRdb's copy carries only in-frame clones and drops some. The sample has 28,000 or so clones, approximately 78% seen once. The material was peripheral blood, obtained from a patient treated with radiotherapy plus ipilimumab. V usage is TRBV7-2 and J usage is TRBJ1-1; no reliable D call. This sequence originates from a human donor with non-small cell lung cancer who had stable disease on radiotherapy plus ipilimumab. The CDR3: CAAKSFIGARDTEAFF. The CDR3 region has the DNA TGTGCCGCCAAGAGCTTCATCGGCGCCCGGGACACTGAAGCTTTCTTT.